The present TCR beta chain was sequenced within a study of blood T cell repertoires in COVID-19. Study as a whole: The United States, Italy and Spain supplied acute and convalescent COVID-19 samples. T cells, B-cell-depleted T cells, or PBMCs supplied cDNA or gDNA.

Source study methods: Counts of nucleated cells, estimated from reference gene primer amplification, were obtained. Sequenced by immunoSEQ multiplex PCR; TCRdb stores in-frame clones only, minus some. V, J and clone size derive from that table, while D and trimming were established from the DNA sequence. Of some 220,000 clones listed, approximately 84% were seen once; the top ten hold over 2.5%. The CDR3 loop spans 14 amino acids. Germline lookup yields CDR1 SNHLY and CDR2 FYNNEI. V was pared by 4 bases and J by 4 bases, with 5 bases of the junction left unmatched. The TCR originated in a woman aged 25 to 39 who had recovered from COVID-19. The specimen was peripheral blood. The V gene is TRBV2, the J gene TRBJ2-7; 9 bases fit TRBD1. The CDR3 nucleotides read TGTGCCAGCAGTGGGGGGACAGGGCAATACGAGCAGTACTTC. Encoded protein: CASSGGTGQYEQYF.